This entry lists 22 T cell receptor beta chains sequenced from one sample in a study of blood T cell repertoires in COVID-19 (TCRdb year 2020). Libraries were prepared through the immunoSEQ multiplex PCR assay. TCRdb provides this immuneACCESS table in a form limited to in-frame rearrangements. Some clones are lacking; in checked studies, under half of them reflect an unresolved V gene, and why the rest are absent is not known. Counted in this sample were 53,000 or so clones; 65% to 80% of them appeared once. Jointly, the top ten make up 15% of the sample. Sequencing was performed on peripheral blood. The receptors here all came from a human donor with active or convalescent COVID-19. The donor label of this sample is uncertain.

The chain employs TRBV6-1 and TRBJ2-3; 9 nucleotides agree with TRBD2. The CDR3 consists of 16 residues. The germline V gene encodes CDR1 MNHNS and CDR2 SASEGT. The J segment lost 0 bases and the V segment lost 4 bases, leaving 5 bases of the junction unmatched. CDR3 in amino acids: CASSAVAGASTDTQYF. In nucleotides, the CDR3 is TGTGCCAGCAGTGCGGTAGCGGGGGCTAGCACAGATACGCAGTATTTT.

The rearrangement uses TRBV9 and TRBJ1-4, with D maybe TRBD1 (6 bases). CDR3 length: 16 residues. Trimming cost V 3 bases and J 7 bases, with 19 bases left between them. Germline values: CDR1 SGDLS, CDR2 YYNGEE. The CDR3 spells CASSGTGWPAGEKLFF. As DNA, the CDR3 is TGTGCCAGCAGCGGAACAGGGTGGCCGGCTGGTGAAAAACTGTTTTTT.

The chain uses TRBV6-5 and TRBJ2-7; 8 positions agree with TRBD1. Germline CDR1 MNHEY, CDR2 SVGAGI. V shed 5 bases and J 2 bases; nucleotides not matched to a gene: 5. The CDR3 spans 14 residues. The CDR3 DNA reads TGTGCCAGCAGTCCGGGACAGGACCCCTACGAGCAGTACTTC. Translating it yields CASSPGQDPYEQYF.

The rearrangement links TRBV30 to TRBJ1-1; 8 positions agree with TRBD1. CDR1 and CDR2 from the germline V gene are GTSNPN and SVGIG (reference sequence). CDR3 length equals 13 residues. J lost 3 bases, V lost 2 bases, and 2 bases had no gene match. The CDR3, as DNA: TGTGCCTGGAGTTCGGACAGGGACACTGAAGCTTTCTTT. Amino acids: CAWSSDRDTEAFF.

The J gene is TRBJ1-1, the V gene TRBV6-5, with D tentatively TRBD1 (5 bases). The CDR3 is made up of 13 amino acids. Trimming took off 2 bases at V and 10 bases at J, with 14 bases between the two ends. The V gene's germline CDR1 is MNHEY and CDR2 SVGAGI. This CDR3 reads CASSYKGKGLAFF. DNA of the CDR3: TGTGCCAGCAGTTACAAAGGGAAGGGGTTAGCTTTCTTT.

The rearrangement uses TRBV6-5 and TRBJ2-1, with 10 bases lining up with TRBD2. In germline, CDR1 is MNHEY, CDR2 SVGAGI. This CDR3 contains 15 residues. J was trimmed by 4 bases and V by 5 bases; bases with no gene match: 5. The DNA of the CDR3 is TGTGCCAGCAGTCTTACTAGCGGGGCGTACAATGAGCAGTTCTTC. Translating gives CASSLTSGAYNEQFF.

V is TRBV5-1 and J is TRBJ2-3, with 10 positions matching TRBD2. CDR1 is SGHRS, CDR2 YFSETQ, per germline. With 0 bases clipped from V and 6 bases from J, the junction kept 10 bases outside the gene matches. CDR3 length: 17 amino acids. CDR3 protein: CASSLGYPSGRSDTQYF. The CDR3 nucleotides read TGCGCCAGCAGCTTGGGGTATCCTAGCGGGAGAAGCGATACGCAGTATTTT.

V is TRBV5-1 and J is TRBJ2-7, with D possibly TRBD1 on 5 matching bases. The CDR3 covers 14 residues. V gave up 0 bases and J gave up 3 bases, with 10 bases separating them. From germline, CDR1 is SGHRS and CDR2 YFSETQ. CDR3 DNA sequence: TGCGCCAGCAGCTTGGGACAGAACCTCTACGAGCAGTACTTC. Translated: CASSLGQNLYEQYF.

Only a few counts were recorded for this clone. The rearrangement links TRBV11-3 to TRBJ1-1; no firm D call. CDR1 and CDR2 (germline): SGHNT, YENEEA. V gave up 5 bases and J gave up 0 bases, with 7 bases separating them. There are 13 residues in the CDR3. The CDR3 spells CASSTALNTEAFF. CDR3 sequence (DNA): TGTGCCAGCAGCACTGCGCTGAACACTGAAGCTTTCTTT.

The chain joins TRBV19 to TRBJ1-5, with 8 bases fitting TRBD1. The CDR3 contains 16 residues. V dropped 5 bases and J dropped 3; count of bases not matched to a gene: 9. In germline, CDR1 is LNHDA, CDR2 SQIVND (reference sequence). CDR3 region: CASSLGQGSLNQPQHF. CDR3 DNA sequence: TGTGCCAGTAGTCTCGGACAGGGATCCCTCAATCAGCCCCAGCATTTT. Looking up the rest from reference TRBV19 and TRBJ1-5 gives the full variable domain: DGGITQSPKYLFRKEGQNVTLSCEQNLNHDAMYWYRQDPGQGLRLIYYSQIVNDFQKGDIAEGYSVSREKKESFPLTVTSAQKNPTAFYLCASSLGQGSLNQPQHFGDGTRLSIL.

This chain uses TRBV5-6 with TRBJ2-3; D is uncertain. V lost 1 base and J lost 4, with 4 bases in between. Germline values: CDR1 SGHDT, CDR2 YYEEEE. The CDR3 runs 12 residues. The CDR3, as DNA: TGTGCCAGCAGCTTGTCTGCAGATACGCAGTATTTT. It yields the protein CASSLSADTQYF.

The chain has TRBV25-1 and TRBJ2-7; a possible D gene is TRBD2 (5 bases). The germline V and J ends were trimmed by 7 bases and 2 bases, with 15 bases remaining between them. This CDR3 is built from 14 residues. Germline CDR1 is MGHDK and CDR2 is SYGVNS. The DNA of the CDR3 is TGTGCCAGCAATTTTGAGGGCCCCCCCTACGAGCAGTACTTC. This sequence encodes CASNFEGPPYEQYF.

The table lists this clone with a count of one. The chain links TRBV27 to TRBJ1-2, with TRBD1 as a possible D gene (5 bases). Trimming removed 6 bases at V and 7 bases at J, with 18 bases between. The CDR3 runs 14 residues. CDR1 is MNHEY, CDR2 SMNVEV, per germline (reference sequence). In DNA form, the CDR3 reads TGTGCCAGCAGCCGCGGGGCAGGGTATAGTGGCTACACCTTC. This encodes CASSRGAGYSGYTF.

This sequence joins TRBV3-1 (or the pseudogene TRBV3-2) and TRBJ2-7; 8 bases align to TRBD2. The CDR3 loop spans 13 amino acids. The trim removed 2 bases at V and 10 bases at J, leaving 7 bases unmatched. Looked up from germline, CDR1 is LGHDT and CDR2 is YNNKEL (reference sequence). CDR3 residues: CASSQLTSGLQYF. Here the CDR3 DNA reads TGTGCCAGCAGCCAACTCACTAGCGGCCTTCAGTACTTC.

The chain joins TRBV28 to TRBJ2-1, with 8 nucleotides matching TRBD1. CDR1 MDHEN and CDR2 SYDVKM come from the germline V gene. This CDR3 contains 15 residues. The J segment lost 5 bases and the V segment lost 2 bases, leaving 5 bases of the junction unmatched. Written as DNA, the CDR3 is TGTGCCAGCAGTTTACCACAGGGGGGCAACAATGAGCAGTTCTTC. It translates to CASSLPQGGNNEQFF. The entire variable domain, with the rest obtained from reference TRBV28 and TRBJ2-1, is as follows: DVKVTQSSRYLVKRTGEKVFLECVQDMDHENMFWYRQDPGLGLRLIYFSYDVKMKEKGDIPEGYSVSREKKERFSLILESASTNQTSMYLCASSLPQGGNNEQFFGPGTRLTVL.

The chain carries TRBV28 and TRBJ1-6; no definite D call. The CDR3 loop spans 14 amino acids. CDR1 is MDHEN, CDR2 SYDVKM, per germline. Trimming removed 5 bases at V and 6 bases at J, with 11 bases between. The CDR3 coding sequence is TGTGCCAGCAGTCCCCAATCCGGTAATTCACCCCTCCACTTT. It yields the protein CASSPQSGNSPLHF.

This clone was picked up a small number of times. The V gene is TRBV4-1, the J gene TRBJ1-3; TRBD1 might be the D (6 bases). The CDR3 has 17 residues. The germline V gene encodes CDR1 MGHRA and CDR2 YSYEKL. V was cut by 3 bases and J by 0 bases, with 15 bases left in between. The CDR3 region has the DNA TGCGCCAGCAGCCAGCGACAGGAGTCAAGCTCTGGAAACACCATATATTTT. It codes for CASSQRQESSSGNTIYF.

The chain links TRBV5-5 to TRBJ2-1, with 9 bases fitting TRBD2. The germline V gene has CDR1 SGHKS and CDR2 YYEKEE (reference sequence). Trimming at V came to 4 bases and at J to 5 bases, leaving 4 bases not matched to a gene. The CDR3 is made up of 14 amino acids. The CDR3 reads CASSIAGAHNEQFF. The CDR3 DNA is TGTGCCAGCAGCATAGCGGGAGCCCACAATGAGCAGTTCTTC.

The chain combines TRBV6-4 with TRBJ1-2, with D unresolved. CDR1 MRHNA and CDR2 SNTAGT come from the germline V gene. V was cut by 3 bases and J by 2 bases, with 13 bases left in between. The CDR3 covers 15 residues. CDR3 coding DNA: TGTGCCAGCAGTGAGAAGGAGGGAGCGAACTATGGCTACACCTTC. Its translation is CASSEKEGANYGYTF.

This chain connects TRBV3-1 (or the pseudogene TRBV3-2) to TRBJ1-3, with D possibly being TRBD1 (5 bases). CDR3 length equals 16 residues. Per germline, CDR1 LGHDT and CDR2 YNNKEL (reference sequence). V lost 2 bases, J lost 0 bases, and 11 bases lay in between. DNA of the CDR3: TGTGCCAGCAGCCAAATGAACAGGCCCTCTGGAAACACCATATATTTT. Protein product: CASSQMNRPSGNTIYF.

CDR3 loop: CASSTGLALGREQYF. The CDR3 DNA is TGTGCCAGCAGCACGGGACTAGCGCTCGGACGCGAGCAGTACTTC. The rearrangement links TRBV13 to TRBJ2-7, with TRBD2 identical over 10 bases. The V and J ends lost 5 bases and 6 bases, in that order; junction bases with no gene match: 10. The CDR3 runs 15 residues. Germline assignment: CDR1 PRHDT and CDR2 FYEKMQ (reference sequence).

The chain joins TRBV7-6 to TRBJ1-4; 10 nucleotides align to TRBD1. The trim removed 6 bases at V and 4 bases at J, leaving 5 bases unmatched. CDR1 and CDR2 (germline): SGHVS, FNYEAQ. The CDR3 extends over 15 amino acids. The CDR3 DNA reads as TGTGCCAGCAGGCTCGGGACAGGGGTTAATGAAAAACTGTTTTTT. Its translation is CASRLGTGVNEKLFF.